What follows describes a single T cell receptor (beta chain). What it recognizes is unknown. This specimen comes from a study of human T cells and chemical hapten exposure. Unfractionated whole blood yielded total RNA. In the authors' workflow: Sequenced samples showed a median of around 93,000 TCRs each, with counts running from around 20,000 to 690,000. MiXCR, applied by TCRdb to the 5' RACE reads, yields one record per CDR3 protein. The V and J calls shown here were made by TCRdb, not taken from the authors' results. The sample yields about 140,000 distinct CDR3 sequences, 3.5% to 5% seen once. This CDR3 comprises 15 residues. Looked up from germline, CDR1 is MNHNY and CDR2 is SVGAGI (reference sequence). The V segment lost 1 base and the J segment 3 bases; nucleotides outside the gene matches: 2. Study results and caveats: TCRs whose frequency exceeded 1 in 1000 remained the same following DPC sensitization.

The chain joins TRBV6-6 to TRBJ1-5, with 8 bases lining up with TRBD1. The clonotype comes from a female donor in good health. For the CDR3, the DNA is TGTGCCAGCAGTTACTACAGGGGGAACAATCAGCCCCAGCATTTT. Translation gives CASSYYRGNNQPQHF.